A selection of T cell receptor beta chains follows, all from one sample in a study of T cells after yellow fever vaccination. TCRdb called the 5' RACE reads again in MiXCR, with one record for every CDR3 protein. Of under 70,000 distinct CDR3 sequences in the sample, roughly 6.9% are singletons; the top ten hold approximately 41%. Sequenced here: CD8+ T cells sorted from PBMCs, sampled on the day of the first yellow fever vaccination. These receptors originate from a man aged 18 to 35 who received the YFV17D yellow fever vaccine. Each CDR3 is given with its conserved first and last residue. The order of the fields is CDR3 DNA, CDR3 protein, J gene, V gene, D gene, clone size. The D gene is left open where the match is weak. The size of a clone is reported for some rows only, either as once, few or many, or as a class for expanded clones.

DNA: TGTGCCAGCAGCTTAGAACGGAGCTACGAGCAGTACTTC
CDR3: CASSLERSYEQYF
J: TRBJ2-7
V: TRBV7-9
D: NA
size: NA

DNA: TGTGCCAGCAGAGCCAGGGGGGGGGACACTGAAGCTTTCTTT
CDR3: CASRARGGDTEAFF
J: TRBJ1-1
V: TRBV7-9
D: TRBD1
size: many

DNA: TGTGCCAGCAGCTTTGACGGAGCCGCTTTCTTT
CDR3: CASSFDGAAFF
J: TRBJ1-1
V: TRBV7-9
D: NA
size: NA

DNA: TGCGCCAGCAGTCAAGGGAAGGGGAGCTATGGCTACACCTTC
CDR3: CASSQGKGSYGYTF
J: TRBJ1-2
V: TRBV23-1
D: NA
size: NA

DNA: TGCGCCAGCCGGGGCGGCAATTCACCCCTCCACTTT
CDR3: CASRGGNSPLHF
J: TRBJ1-6
V: TRBV5-1
D: NA
size: many

DNA: TGTGCCAGCATCGGGGGCGCCGGGGCCAACGTCCTGACTTTC
CDR3: CASIGGAGANVLTF
J: TRBJ2-6
V: TRBV7-9
D: NA
size: NA

DNA: TGTGCCAGCAGCGCCCGGACAGGGAGCTCGTACAATGAGCAGTTCTTC
CDR3: CASSARTGSSYNEQFF
J: TRBJ2-1
V: TRBV7-9
D: TRBD1
size: many

DNA: TGTGCCAGCAGCTTAGCCGGGGACAGCCCCAAAAACATTCAGTACTTC
CDR3: CASSLAGDSPKNIQYF
J: TRBJ2-4
V: TRBV7-2
D: TRBD1
size: NA

DNA: TGTGCCAGCAGTTCCGACCCCCACAGGGCGGTCTACGAGCAGTACTTC
CDR3: CASSSDPHRAVYEQYF
J: TRBJ2-7
V: TRBV27
D: NA
size: few

DNA: TGTGCCAGCAGCCCTCGAGTGGACTGGGGGGCGACTAATGAAAAACTGTTTTTT
CDR3: CASSPRVDWGATNEKLFF
J: TRBJ1-4
V: TRBV9
D: NA
size: few

DNA: TGTGCCAGCAGGACAGGGGGCAATTCACCCCTCCACTTT
CDR3: CASRTGGNSPLHF
J: TRBJ1-6
V: TRBV2
D: TRBD1
size: many

DNA: TGTGCCAGCAGTTCCTCTTTAGCGGGTGTTACTTACAATGAGCAGTTCTTC
CDR3: CASSSSLAGVTYNEQFF
J: TRBJ2-1
V: TRBV12-3/TRBV12-4
D: TRBD2
size: few

DNA: TGCGCCGGTGCCAGGGGGCCGGAGGACGAGCAGTACTTC
CDR3: CAGARGPEDEQYF
J: TRBJ2-7
V: TRBV4-1
D: TRBD1
size: many

DNA: TGTGCCAGCAGCTCCTCCCGAGCTAGCACAGATACGCAGTATTTT
CDR3: CASSSSRASTDTQYF
J: TRBJ2-3
V: TRBV7-9
D: NA
size: many

DNA: TGTGCCAGCAGCCCCCGGGGGGATTGGAACTATGGCTACACCTTC
CDR3: CASSPRGDWNYGYTF
J: TRBJ1-2
V: TRBV7-2
D: NA
size: NA

DNA: TGTGCCAGCAGTTCGGGGTTGACAGATACGCAGTATTTT
CDR3: CASSSGLTDTQYF
J: TRBJ2-3
V: TRBV12-3/TRBV12-4
D: NA
size: few

DNA: TGTGCCAGCAGTTTAGTGCAAGAGACCCAGTACTTC
CDR3: CASSLVQETQYF
J: TRBJ2-5
V: TRBV12-3/TRBV12-4
D: NA
size: many

DNA: TGTGCCAGCAGCTTAGTTCCCACAACCTGGGGCACAGATACGCAGTATTTT
CDR3: CASSLVPTTWGTDTQYF
J: TRBJ2-3
V: TRBV7-2
D: NA
size: few